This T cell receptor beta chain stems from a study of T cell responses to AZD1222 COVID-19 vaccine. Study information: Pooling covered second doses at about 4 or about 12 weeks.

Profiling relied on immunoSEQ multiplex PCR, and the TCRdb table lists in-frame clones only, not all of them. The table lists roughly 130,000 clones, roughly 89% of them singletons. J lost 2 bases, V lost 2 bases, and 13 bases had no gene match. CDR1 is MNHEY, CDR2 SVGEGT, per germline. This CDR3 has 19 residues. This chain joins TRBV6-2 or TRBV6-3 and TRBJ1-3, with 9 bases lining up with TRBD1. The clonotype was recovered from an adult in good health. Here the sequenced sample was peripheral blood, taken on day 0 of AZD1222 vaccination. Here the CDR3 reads CASSYGTGRTGAAGNTIYF. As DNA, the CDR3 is TGTGCCAGCAGTTACGGGACCGGAAGGACAGGGGCGGCTGGAAACACCATATATTTT.